Described below is a single T cell receptor beta chain sequence and its context. Measured with immunoSEQ multiplex PCR; TCRdb has only the in-frame clones, and not every one. Of about 130,000 clones listed, approximately 85% were seen once; the top ten hold 1.6%. The germline gives CDR1 SGHVS, CDR2 FQNEAQ. V was shortened by 4 bases and J by 7 bases, with 13 bases between the two germline ends. There are 13 residues in the CDR3. The sample is drawn from a study of T cell responses to AZD1222 COVID-19 vaccine. The specimen was peripheral blood, collected on day 0 of AZD1222 vaccination. The clonotype was recovered from an adult in good health. V is TRBV7-8 and J is TRBJ1-2; D is unresolved. Written as DNA, the CDR3 is TGTGCCAGCAGCTCTGAACAGCGAGTTGGCTACACCTTC. It is translated as CASSSEQRVGYTF.